This T cell receptor beta chain was recovered during a study of response to subunit inactivated influenza vaccine. TCRdb reanalysed the RT-PCR reads using MiXCR and keeps one entry per CDR3 protein. The sample lists hundreds of thousands of distinct CDR3 sequences, 15% to 19% occurring once. The study, taken as a whole, reports: The authors proposed limited new T cell recruitment per seasonal influenza vaccination.

The V gene's germline CDR1 is SNHLY and CDR2 FYNNEI. Trimming took 2 bases from V and 4 from J; bases not matched to a gene: 3. CDR3 length: 14 amino acids. As to this clonotype: What it binds is unknown.

The sequenced sample was PBMCs from blood, obtained 11 to 12 days after vaccination. The chain is built from TRBV2 and TRBJ2-5, with 8 positions matching TRBD1. This sequence originates from a middle-aged man who received an inactivated influenza vaccine. The CDR3 loop reads CASSETDRAETQYF. In DNA, the CDR3 is TGTGCCAGCAGTGAAACGGACAGGGCAGAGACCCAGTACTTC.